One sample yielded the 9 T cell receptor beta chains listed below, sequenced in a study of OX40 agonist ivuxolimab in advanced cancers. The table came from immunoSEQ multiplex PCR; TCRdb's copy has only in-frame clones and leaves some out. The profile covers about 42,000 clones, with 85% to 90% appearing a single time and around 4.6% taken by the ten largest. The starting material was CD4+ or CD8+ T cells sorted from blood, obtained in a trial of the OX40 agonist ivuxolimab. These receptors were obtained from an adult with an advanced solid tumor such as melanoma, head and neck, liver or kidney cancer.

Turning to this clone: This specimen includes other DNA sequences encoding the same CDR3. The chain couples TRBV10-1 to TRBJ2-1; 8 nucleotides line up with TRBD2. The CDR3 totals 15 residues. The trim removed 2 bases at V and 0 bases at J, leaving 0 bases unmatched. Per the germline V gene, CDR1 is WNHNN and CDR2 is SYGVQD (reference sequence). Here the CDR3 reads CASSESGGSYNEQFF. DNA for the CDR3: TGCGCCAGCAGTGAGAGCGGGGGCTCCTACAATGAGCAGTTCTTC.

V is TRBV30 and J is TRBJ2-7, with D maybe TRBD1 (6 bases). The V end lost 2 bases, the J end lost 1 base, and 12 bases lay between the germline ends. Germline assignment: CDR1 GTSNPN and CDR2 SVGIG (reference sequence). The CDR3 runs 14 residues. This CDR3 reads CAWSIRQASYEQYF. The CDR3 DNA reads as TGTGCCTGGAGTATACGACAGGCGTCCTACGAGCAGTACTTC. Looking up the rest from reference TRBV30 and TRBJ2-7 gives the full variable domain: SQTIHQWPATLVQPVGSPLSLECTVEGTSNPNLYWYRQAAGRGLQLLFYSVGIGQISSEVPQNLSASRPQDRQFILSSKKLLLSDSGFYLCAWSIRQASYEQYFGPGTRLTVT.

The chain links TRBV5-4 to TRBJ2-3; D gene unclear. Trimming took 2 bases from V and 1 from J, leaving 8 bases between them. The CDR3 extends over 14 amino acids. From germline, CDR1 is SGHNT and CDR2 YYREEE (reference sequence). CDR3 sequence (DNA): TGTGCCAGCAGCTTAACTCGCGGCACAGATACGCAGTATTTT. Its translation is CASSLTRGTDTQYF.

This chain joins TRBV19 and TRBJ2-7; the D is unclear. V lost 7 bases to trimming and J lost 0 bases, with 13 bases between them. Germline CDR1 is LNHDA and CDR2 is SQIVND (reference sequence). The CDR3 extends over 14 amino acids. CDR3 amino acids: CASTRTGGSYEQYF. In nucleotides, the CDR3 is TGTGCCAGTACCCGAACCGGCGGCTCCTACGAGCAGTACTTC.

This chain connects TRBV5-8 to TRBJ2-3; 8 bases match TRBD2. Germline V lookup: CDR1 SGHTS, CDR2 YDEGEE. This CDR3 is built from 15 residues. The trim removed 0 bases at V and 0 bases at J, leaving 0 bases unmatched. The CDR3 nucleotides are TGTGCCAGCAGCTTGGGACTAGCGAGCACAGATACGCAGTATTTT. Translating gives CASSLGLASTDTQYF. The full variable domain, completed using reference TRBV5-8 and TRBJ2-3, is EAGVTQSPTHLIKTRGQQATLRCSPISGHTSVYWYQQALGLGLQFLLWYDEGEERNRGNFPPRFSGRQFPNYSSELNVNALELEDSALYLCASSLGLASTDTQYFGPGTRLTVL.

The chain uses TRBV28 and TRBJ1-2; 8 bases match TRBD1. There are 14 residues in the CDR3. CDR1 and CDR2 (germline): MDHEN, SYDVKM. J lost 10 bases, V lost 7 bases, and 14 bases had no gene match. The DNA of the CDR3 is TGTGCCAGCACTTCTCCGGGACAGGTCATCTTCTACACCTTC. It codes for CASTSPGQVIFYTF.

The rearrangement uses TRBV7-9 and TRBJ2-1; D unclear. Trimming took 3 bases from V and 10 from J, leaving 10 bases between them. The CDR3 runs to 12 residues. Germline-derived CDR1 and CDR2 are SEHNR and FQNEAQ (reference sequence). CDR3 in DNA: TGTGCCAGCAGCTTTTCAGGCGGCGAGCAGTTCTTC. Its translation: CASSFSGGEQFF. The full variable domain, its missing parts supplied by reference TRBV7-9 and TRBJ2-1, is DTGVSQNPRHKITKRGQNVTFRCDPISEHNRLYWYRQTLGQGPEFLTYFQNEAQLEKSRLLSDRFSAERPKGSFSTLEIQRTEQGDSAMYLCASSFSGGEQFFGPGTRLTVL.

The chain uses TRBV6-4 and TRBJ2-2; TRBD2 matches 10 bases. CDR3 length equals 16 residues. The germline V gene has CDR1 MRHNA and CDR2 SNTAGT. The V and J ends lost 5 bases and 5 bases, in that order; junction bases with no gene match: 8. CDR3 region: CASSNPSGRRTGELFF. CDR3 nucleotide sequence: TGTGCCAGCAGTAACCCTAGCGGGAGACGGACCGGGGAGCTGTTTTTT.

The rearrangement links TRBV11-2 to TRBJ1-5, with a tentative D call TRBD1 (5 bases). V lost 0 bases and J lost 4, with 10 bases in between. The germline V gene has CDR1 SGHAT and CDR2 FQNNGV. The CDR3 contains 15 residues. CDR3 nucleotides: TGTGCCAGCAGCTTAGATGGGGGAGTAAATCAGCCCCAGCATTTT. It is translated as CASSLDGGVNQPQHF. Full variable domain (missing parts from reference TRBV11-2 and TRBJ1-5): EAGVAQSPRYKIIEKRQSVAFWCNPISGHATLYWYQQILGQGPKLLIQFQNNGVVDDSQLPKDRFSAERLKGVDSTLKIQPAKLEDSAVYLCASSLDGGVNQPQHFGDGTRLSIL.